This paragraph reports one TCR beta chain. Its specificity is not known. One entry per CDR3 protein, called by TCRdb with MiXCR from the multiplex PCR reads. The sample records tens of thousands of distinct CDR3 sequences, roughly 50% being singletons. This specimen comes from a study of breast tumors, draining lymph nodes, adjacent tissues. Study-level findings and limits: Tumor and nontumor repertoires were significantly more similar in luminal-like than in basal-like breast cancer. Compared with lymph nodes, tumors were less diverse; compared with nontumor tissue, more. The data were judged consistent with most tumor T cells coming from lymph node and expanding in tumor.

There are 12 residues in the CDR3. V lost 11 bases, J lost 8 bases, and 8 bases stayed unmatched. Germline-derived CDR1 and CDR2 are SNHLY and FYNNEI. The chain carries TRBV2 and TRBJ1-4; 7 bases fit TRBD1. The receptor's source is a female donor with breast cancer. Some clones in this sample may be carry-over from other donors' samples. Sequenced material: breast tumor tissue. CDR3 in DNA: TGTGCCTCGGGACAGCAAGAAGAAAAACTGTTTTTT. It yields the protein CASGQQEEKLFF.